This T cell receptor (beta chain) originates from a study of OX40 agonist ivuxolimab in advanced cancers. Points from the study as a whole: A proportion of nonresponders additionally exhibited low normalized T-cell clonal expansion.

This clone was seen only once. What it recognizes is unknown. Data came from immunoSEQ multiplex PCR; TCRdb stores just in-frame clones and leaves some out. The data hold more than 60,000 clones, with about 94% observed a single time. The CDR3 has 17 amino acids. Germline V gene data show CDR1 as SGDLS and CDR2 as YYNGEE. J lost 0 bases, V lost 0 bases, and 8 bases had no gene match. This receptor was identified in an adult with an advanced solid tumor such as melanoma, head and neck, liver or kidney cancer. The specimen was CD4+ or CD8+ T cells sorted from blood, collected in a trial of the OX40 agonist ivuxolimab. The chain is built from TRBV9 and TRBJ2-7, with 8 bases aligning to TRBD2. In DNA form, the CDR3 reads TGTGCCAGCAGCGTAGGGGTAGCGGGACCTAGCTCCTACGAGCAGTACTTC. Translation: CASSVGVAGPSSYEQYF.